This entry lists 23 T cell receptor beta chains sequenced from one sample in a study of beta chain features in type 1 diabetes (dated by TCRdb to the late 2010s). To prepare the library, the immunoSEQ multiplex PCR assay was applied. The entire isolated RNA was reverse transcribed using the High Capacity cDNA Reverse Transcription Kit, and thus expressed TCRB transcripts were sequenced. Not all clones reach the TCRdb copy of this immuneACCESS table, which keeps in-frame sequences only. Checked studies attribute under half of the gap to unresolved V genes and leave the rest unexplained. This sample is represented by just over 600,000 clones; 15% to 17% of them were singletons. The ten most abundant clones make up approximately 0.099% of the sample. Sequences were obtained from naive CD4+ T cells from blood. The intended sense of this specimen's cell subset or site label: true naive CD4+ T cells. Receptor source: a man aged 18 to 30 in good health.

The V and J genes are TRBV7-9 and TRBJ2-7, with 10 bases that match TRBD2. This CDR3 contains 14 residues. Losses at the gene ends were 4 bases for V and 7 bases for J; bases not matched to a gene: 7. Germline V gene data show CDR1 as SEHNR and CDR2 as FQNEAQ (reference sequence). The CDR3 DNA reads TGTGCCAGCAGCTCGCAGGGACTAGCGTGGGAGCAGTACTTC. This encodes CASSSQGLAWEQYF.

The chain combines TRBV27 with TRBJ2-3; 8 bases fit TRBD2. The CDR3 covers 16 residues. Germline CDR1 reads MNHEY; CDR2 reads SMNVEV (reference sequence). Trimming removed 5 bases from V and 0 bases from J; junction bases left unmatched: 7. In DNA, the CDR3 is TGTGCCAGCAGTCATTCTAGCGGGCTAAGCACAGATACGCAGTATTTT. It yields the protein CASSHSSGLSTDTQYF.

In its sample, this clone was seen a few times. V and J are TRBV2 and TRBJ1-1, with TRBD1 matching 7 bases. The V gene end was trimmed by 7 bases and the J gene end by 3 bases; junction bases not matched to a gene: 8. Germline V gene data show CDR1 as SNHLY and CDR2 as FYNNEI. The CDR3 runs 14 residues. The CDR3 loop is CASILLGQYTEAFF. CDR3 nucleotide sequence: TGTGCCAGCATCCTCTTGGGACAGTACACTGAAGCTTTCTTT.

This clone was picked up a small number of times. This chain joins TRBV25-1 and TRBJ1-4; D is possibly TRBD2 (5 bases). The DNA end favors TRBJ2-3, so the J call may be wrong. The CDR3 is 14 amino acids. CDR1 and CDR2 (germline): MGHDK, SYGVNS. The CDR3 region is CASSDHPPRDAQYF. In DNA form, the CDR3 reads TGTGCCAGCAGTGATCACCCCCCCCGGGATGCTCAGTATTTT.

This chain links TRBV5-1 with TRBJ1-1; no firm D call. V lost 4 bases and J lost 3, with 4 bases in between. From germline, CDR1 is SGHRS and CDR2 YFSETQ. This CDR3 contains 11 residues. The CDR3 reads CASSMDTEAFF. Written as DNA, the CDR3 is TGCGCCAGCAGCATGGACACTGAAGCTTTCTTT.

Only a few counts were recorded for this clone. The chain joins TRBV10-3 to TRBJ2-5; TRBD2 is a possible D gene (5 bases). Germline loops: CDR1 ENHRY, CDR2 SYGVKD. Between the trimmed V and J ends, which lost 0 bases and 2 bases, there was a span of 7 bases. This CDR3 is 14 amino acids long. The CDR3 region has the DNA TGTGCCATCAGTGAGTCGAGGGCTCAAGAGACCCAGTACTTC. This translates into CAISESRAQETQYF.

The chain employs TRBV28 and TRBJ1-4, with 7 positions matching TRBD1. CDR3 size: 16 residues. Per the germline V gene, CDR1 is MDHEN and CDR2 is SYDVKM. Trimming at V came to 4 bases and at J to 8 bases, leaving 13 bases not matched to a gene. The CDR3 here is CASSSPSSRTGEKLFF. The CDR3 DNA sequence: TGTGCCAGCAGTTCCCCCTCCTCGAGGACAGGAGAAAAACTGTTTTTT.

This clone was found a few times. The V call is TRBV7-2, the J call TRBJ1-3, with D unclear. Trimming removed 5 bases from V and 0 bases from J, with 11 bases in between. The CDR3 is 15 residues long. The germline gives CDR1 SGHTA, CDR2 FQGNSA. The CDR3 loop reads CASSPLGVSGNTIYF. CDR3 sequence (DNA): TGTGCCAGCAGCCCCTTGGGTGTCTCTGGAAACACCATATATTTT.

V usage is TRBV2 and J usage is TRBJ2-1, with D possibly matching TRBD2 (5 bases). CDR3 size: 15 residues. Germline V gene data show CDR1 as SNHLY and CDR2 as FYNNEI. With 2 bases removed from V and 3 bases from J, the gap between germline ends came to 11 bases. The DNA for the CDR3 is TGTGCCAGCAGTGAACGGACTGCGGGCTACAATGAGCAGTTCTTC. Its translation is CASSERTAGYNEQFF.

The chain is built from TRBV7-3 and TRBJ2-7, with D tentatively TRBD2 (5 bases). Between the trimmed V and J ends, which lost 5 bases and 7 bases, there was a span of 15 bases. In germline, CDR1 is SGHTA, CDR2 FQGTGA. The CDR3 runs to 13 residues. CDR3 region: CASSASLTGEQYF. CDR3 bases: TGTGCCAGCAGCGCCTCATTAACGGGGGAGCAGTACTTC.

This chain uses TRBV4-3 with TRBJ2-6; a weak D match, TRBD1 (5 bases). CDR1 is LGHNA, CDR2 YSLEER, per germline. V gave up 0 bases and J gave up 2 bases, with 8 bases separating them. This CDR3 contains 16 residues. The CDR3 DNA sequence: TGCGCCAGCAGCCAAGAAGGGGCGGCTGGGGCCAACGTCCTGACTTTC. Translation: CASSQEGAAGANVLTF.

This sequence joins TRBV7-2 and TRBJ2-1; D not certain. CDR3 length: 14 residues. The germline V gene encodes CDR1 SGHTA and CDR2 FQGNSA. V was cut by 6 bases and J by 7 bases, with 16 bases left in between. The CDR3 loop is CASRAGRVPNEQFF. The CDR3 DNA follows: TGTGCCAGCAGAGCAGGACGGGTCCCTAATGAGCAGTTCTTC.

This sequence joins TRBV5-4 and TRBJ2-3; 7 bases match TRBD1. Germline trimming cut 2 bases from V and 5 bases from J; bases unmatched to any gene: 8. Per the germline V gene, CDR1 is SGHNT and CDR2 is YYREEE (reference sequence). The CDR3 is 15 residues long. The CDR3 loop is CASSLRQGRGDTQYF. The CDR3 nucleotides are TGTGCCAGCAGCTTACGACAGGGAAGGGGAGATACGCAGTATTTT.

This clone was picked up a small number of times. The chain links TRBV9 to TRBJ1-1; no clear D. The CDR3 runs to 16 residues. CDR1 and CDR2 from the germline V gene are SGDLS and YYNGEE. V lost 2 bases and J lost 0, with 14 bases in between. The CDR3 here is CASSVAPGTLNTEAFF. CDR3 nucleotides: TGTGCCAGCAGCGTTGCGCCGGGAACATTGAACACTGAAGCTTTCTTT.

V gene TRBV5-4 combines with J gene TRBJ2-7; the D gene is possibly TRBD2 (5 bases). In germline, CDR1 is SGHNT, CDR2 YYREEE (reference sequence). The CDR3 runs to 14 residues. The V and J ends lost 1 base and 2 bases respectively, with 10 bases between them. The chain's CDR3 is CASSLRESTYEQYF. The CDR3 nucleotides are TGTGCCAGCAGCTTGAGGGAGTCCACCTACGAGCAGTACTTC. Complete variable domain (other parts from reference TRBV5-4 and TRBJ2-7): ETGVTQSPTHLIKTRGQQVTLRCSSQSGHNTVSWYQQALGQGPQFIFQYYREEENGRGNFPPRFSGLQFPNYSSELNVNALELDDSALYLCASSLRESTYEQYFGPGTRLTVT.

Regarding this clone: At one end, the junction sequence differs from germline, possibly due to a read error. This chain connects TRBV11-3 to TRBJ2-3; D uncertain. The CDR3 spans 9 residues. Germline assignment: CDR1 SGHNT and CDR2 YENEEA. The CDR3 loop reads CASSLVLNF. The CDR3 region has the DNA TGTGCCAGCAGCTTAGTTTTGAATTTT.

CDR3 nucleotides: TGTGCCAGCTCGAGACTAGCGCGGGACTACGAGCAGTACTTC. Protein product: CASSRLARDYEQYF. The chain is built from TRBV18 and TRBJ2-7, with 8 bases that match TRBD2. The CDR3 length is 14 residues. Germline V gene lookup returns CDR1 KGHSH and CDR2 LQKENI. The V segment lost 6 bases and the J segment 3 bases; nucleotides outside the gene matches: 7.

The chain is built from TRBV9 and TRBJ2-2; D is perhaps TRBD1 (5 bases). The CDR3 covers 14 residues. Between the trimmed V and J ends, which lost 0 bases and 3 bases, there was a span of 6 bases. Per the germline V gene, CDR1 is SGDLS and CDR2 is YYNGEE. CDR3 DNA: TGTGCCAGCAGCGTAGAGGGGTACACCGGGGAGCTGTTTTTT. It is translated as CASSVEGYTGELFF.

V is TRBV10-3 and J is TRBJ2-7; 14 nucleotides match TRBD2. Per the germline V gene, CDR1 is ENHRY and CDR2 is SYGVKD. The J segment lost 1 base and the V segment lost 6 bases, leaving 14 bases of the junction unmatched. CDR3 length: 19 amino acids. The CDR3 loop is CAISSGTSGSSSASYEQYF. CDR3 coding DNA: TGTGCCATCAGCTCCGGGACTAGCGGGAGTTCGAGTGCGTCCTACGAGCAGTACTTC.

This chain joins TRBV18 and TRBJ2-5, with D possibly matching TRBD2 (6 bases). The V gene's germline CDR1 is KGHSH and CDR2 LQKENI. V was clipped by 2 bases and J by 5 bases, with 18 bases between them. There are 16 residues in the CDR3. The CDR3 is CASSPTLRLRGETQYF. In DNA form, the CDR3 reads TGTGCCAGCTCACCAACGCTTCGGCTTCGGGGGGAGACCCAGTACTTC.

Notes on this clone: Distinct nucleotide sequences in the sample also encode this CDR3. The chain recombines TRBV30 with TRBJ1-5; 7 nucleotides agree with TRBD1. The length of the CDR3 is 14 residues. Germline values: CDR1 GTSNPN, CDR2 SVGIG (reference sequence). With V trimmed by 0 bases and J by 4 bases, 3 bases remained unmatched. CDR3 protein: CAWSVETGNQPQHF. For the CDR3, the DNA is TGTGCCTGGAGTGTGGAGACAGGGAATCAGCCCCAGCATTTT.

The genes are TRBV28 and TRBJ1-6; TRBD1 agrees at 8 bases. The germline V gene encodes CDR1 MDHEN and CDR2 SYDVKM. This CDR3 region has 17 residues. Trimming at V came to 5 bases and at J to 9 bases, leaving 15 bases not matched to a gene. CDR3 nucleotides: TGTGCCAGCAGTCCTTCAACCAGGACAGGGCCAGGTTCACCCCTCCACTTT. It is translated as CASSPSTRTGPGSPLHF.

This clone was detected a few times. Additional DNA sequences in this sample encode the identical CDR3. The chain combines TRBV18 with TRBJ2-7; D is undetermined. Looked up from germline, CDR1 is KGHSH and CDR2 is LQKENI. The CDR3 totals 11 residues. Trimming cost V 6 bases and J 7 bases, with 10 bases left between them. The CDR3 here is CASSQGYEQYF. The CDR3, as DNA: TGTGCCAGCTCCCAAGGGTATGAGCAGTACTTC.